The TCR beta chain described here comes from a study of OX40 agonist ivuxolimab in advanced cancers. Overall study context: A partial response was reached by three patients: one with hepatocellular carcinoma and two with cutaneous melanoma. General study points: In CD8+ T cells, expanded clones were on average more numerous than in CD4+.

TCRdb keeps only in-frame clones here, not all; method: immunoSEQ multiplex PCR. The data hold 25,000 to 35,000 clones, with 75% to 90% observed a single time. As concerns this clone: What it binds is not known.

Trimming left V 2 bases short and J 5 bases short, with 16 bases between. The CDR3 sequence is 15 residues long. Germline V lookup: CDR1 SGHKS, CDR2 YYEKEE (reference sequence). This clonotype was obtained from an adult with an advanced solid tumor such as melanoma, head and neck, liver or kidney cancer. This chain links TRBV5-5 with TRBJ2-5; no clear D gene. The sequencing used CD4+ or CD8+ T cells sorted from blood, collected in a trial of the OX40 agonist ivuxolimab. CDR3 loop: CASSLPGRDGETQYF. In DNA, the CDR3 is TGTGCCAGCAGCTTACCGGGCCGCGACGGGGAGACCCAGTACTTC. The full variable domain, in which reference TRBV5-5 and TRBJ2-5 provide the parts outside the CDR3, is DAGVTQSPTHLIKTRGQQVTLRCSPISGHKSVSWYQQVLGQGPQFIFQYYEKEERGRGNFPDRFSARQFPNYSSELNVNALLLGDSALYLCASSLPGRDGETQYFGPGTRLLVL.